This T cell receptor (beta chain) stems from a study of control samples from healthy donors and cancer patients. With 0 bases removed from V and 2 bases from J, the gap between germline ends came to 9 bases. The germline V gene has CDR1 SGHRS and CDR2 YFSETQ. The CDR3 has 14 residues. TCRdb's table, derived via immunoSEQ multiplex PCR, lists solely in-frame clones and lacks some. The sample has 150,000 or so clones; just under 95% are singletons. The V call is TRBV5-1, the J call TRBJ2-7; D remains unclear. Sequencing was carried out using blood. This TCR was sampled from a man in his late teens or twenties in good health. CDR3 sequence (DNA): TGCGCCAGCAGCTTGGCGTCGGAAACCTACGAGCAGTACTTC. Translation gives CASSLASETYEQYF.